This TCR beta chain was captured by sequencing in a study of technical replicates of blood from a handful of donors. The CDR3 is 18 amino acids. Between the trimmed V and J ends, which lost 6 bases and 1 base, there was a span of 24 bases. Germline V gene data show CDR1 as WNHNN and CDR2 as SYGVQD (reference sequence). TCRdb's table, derived via immunoSEQ multiplex PCR, lists solely in-frame clones and lacks some. This table has about 83,000 clones, roughly 92% appearing once. The specimen was T cells isolated from PBMCs. The V and J genes are TRBV10-1 and TRBJ1-2, with D perhaps matching TRBD1 (5 bases). The source is a human donor in good health. CDR3 coding DNA: TGCGCCAGCAGCGATGGGCTCGGGACGGGAGAGATTAACTATGGCTACACCTTC. Protein sequence: CASSDGLGTGEINYGYTF.